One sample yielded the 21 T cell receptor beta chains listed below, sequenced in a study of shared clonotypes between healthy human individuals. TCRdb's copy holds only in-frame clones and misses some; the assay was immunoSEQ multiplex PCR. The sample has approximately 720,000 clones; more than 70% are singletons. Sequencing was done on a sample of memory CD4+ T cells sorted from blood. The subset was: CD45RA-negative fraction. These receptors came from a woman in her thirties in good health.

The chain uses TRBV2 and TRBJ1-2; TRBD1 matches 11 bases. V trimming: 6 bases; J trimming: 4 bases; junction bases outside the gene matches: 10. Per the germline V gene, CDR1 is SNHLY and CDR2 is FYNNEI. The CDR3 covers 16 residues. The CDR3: CASSTGTGGSSYGYTF. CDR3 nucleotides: TGTGCCAGCAGCACCGGGACAGGGGGGAGTTCCTATGGCTACACCTTC.

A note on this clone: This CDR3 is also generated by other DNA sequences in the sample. The CDR3: CASSQAKPPYEQYF. The CDR3 DNA reads TGCGCCAGCAGCCAAGCCAAACCGCCCTACGAGCAGTACTTC. V gene TRBV4-1 combines with J gene TRBJ2-5; D gene uncertain. The DNA matches TRBJ2-7 better at its end, which makes the J call doubtful. CDR1 and CDR2 (germline): MGHRA, YSYEKL. The CDR3 covers 14 residues.

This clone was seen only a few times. The CDR3 is CASSLGGSYEQYF. The CDR3 coding sequence is TGTGCCAGCAGCCTCGGCGGCTCCTACGAGCAGTACTTC. The chain employs TRBV11-3 and TRBJ2-7, with unresolved D. This CDR3 is 13 amino acids long. V gave up 5 bases and J gave up 0 bases, with 8 bases separating them. CDR1 SGHNT and CDR2 YENEEA come from the germline V gene.

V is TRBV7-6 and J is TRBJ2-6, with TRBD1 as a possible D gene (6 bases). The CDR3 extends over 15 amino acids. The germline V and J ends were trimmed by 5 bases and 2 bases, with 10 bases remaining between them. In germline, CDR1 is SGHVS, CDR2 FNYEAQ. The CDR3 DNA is TGTGCCAGCAGCAATACAGGGACTGGGGCCAACGTCCTGACTTTC. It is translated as CASSNTGTGANVLTF. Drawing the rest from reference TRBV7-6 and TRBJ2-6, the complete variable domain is GAGVSQSPRYKVTKRGQDVALRCDPISGHVSLYWYRQALGQGPEFLTYFNYEAQQDKSGLPNDRFSAERPEGSISTLTIQRTEQRDSAMYRCASSNTGTGANVLTFGAGSRLTVL.

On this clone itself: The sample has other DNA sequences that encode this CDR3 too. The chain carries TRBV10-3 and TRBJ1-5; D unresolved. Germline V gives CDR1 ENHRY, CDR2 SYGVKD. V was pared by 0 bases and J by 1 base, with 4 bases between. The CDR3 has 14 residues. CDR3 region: CAISESGSNQPQHF. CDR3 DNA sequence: TGTGCCATCAGTGAGTCCGGGAGCAATCAGCCCCAGCATTTT.

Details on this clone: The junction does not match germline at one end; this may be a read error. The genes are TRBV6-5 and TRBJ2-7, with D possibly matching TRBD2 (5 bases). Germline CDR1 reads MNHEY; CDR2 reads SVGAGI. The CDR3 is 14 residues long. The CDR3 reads CVSGLGANGYEQYF. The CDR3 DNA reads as TGTGTCAGCGGTTTGGGCGCCAATGGCTACGAGCAGTACTTC.

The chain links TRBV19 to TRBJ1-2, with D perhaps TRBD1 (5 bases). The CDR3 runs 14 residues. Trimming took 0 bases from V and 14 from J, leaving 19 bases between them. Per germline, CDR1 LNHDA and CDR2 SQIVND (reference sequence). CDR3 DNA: TGTGCCAGTAGTATAGAGGGGACGTGGGCGGCGCAAACCTTC. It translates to CASSIEGTWAAQTF.

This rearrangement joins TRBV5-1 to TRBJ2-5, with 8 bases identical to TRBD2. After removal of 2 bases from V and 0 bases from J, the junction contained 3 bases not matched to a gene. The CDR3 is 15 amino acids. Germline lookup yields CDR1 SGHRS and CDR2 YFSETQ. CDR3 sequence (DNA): TGCGCCAGCAGCTTTGGCGGGAGGTACCAAGAGACCCAGTACTTC. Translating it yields CASSFGGRYQETQYF.

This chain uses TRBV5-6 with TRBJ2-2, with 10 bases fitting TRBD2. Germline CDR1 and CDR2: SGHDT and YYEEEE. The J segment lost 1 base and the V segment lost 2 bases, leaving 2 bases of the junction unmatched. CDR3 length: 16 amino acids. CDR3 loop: CASSLRTSGNTGELFF. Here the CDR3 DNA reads TGTGCCAGCAGCTTAAGGACTAGCGGGAACACCGGGGAGCTGTTTTTT.

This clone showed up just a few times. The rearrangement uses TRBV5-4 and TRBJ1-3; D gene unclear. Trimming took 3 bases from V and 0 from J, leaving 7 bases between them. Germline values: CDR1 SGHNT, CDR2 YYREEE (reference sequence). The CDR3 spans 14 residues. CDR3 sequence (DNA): TGTGCCAGCAGCTCACCCAGCTCTGGAAACACCATATATTTT. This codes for CASSSPSSGNTIYF.

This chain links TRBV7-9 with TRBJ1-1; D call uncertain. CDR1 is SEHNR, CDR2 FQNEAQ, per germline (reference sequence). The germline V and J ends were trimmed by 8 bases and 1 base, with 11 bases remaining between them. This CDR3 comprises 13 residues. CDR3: CASSRESNTEAFF. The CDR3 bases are TGTGCCAGCTCGAGGGAGTCGAACACTGAAGCTTTCTTT. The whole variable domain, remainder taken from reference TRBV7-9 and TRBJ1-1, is DTGVSQNPRHKITKRGQNVTFRCDPISEHNRLYWYRQTLGQGPEFLTYFQNEAQLEKSRLLSDRFSAERPKGSFSTLEIQRTEQGDSAMYLCASSRESNTEAFFGQGTRLTVV.

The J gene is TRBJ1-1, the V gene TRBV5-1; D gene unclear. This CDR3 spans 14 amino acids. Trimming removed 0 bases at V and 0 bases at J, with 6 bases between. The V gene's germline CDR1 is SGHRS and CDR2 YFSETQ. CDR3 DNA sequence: TGCGCCAGCAGCTTGGTCTCGTTGAACACTGAAGCTTTCTTT. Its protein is CASSLVSLNTEAFF. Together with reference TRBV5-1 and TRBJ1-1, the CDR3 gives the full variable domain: KAGVTQTPRYLIKTRGQQVTLSCSPISGHRSVSWYQQTPGQGLQFLFEYFSETQRNKGNFPGRFSGRQFSNSRSEMNVSTLELGDSALYLCASSLVSLNTEAFFGQGTRLTVV.

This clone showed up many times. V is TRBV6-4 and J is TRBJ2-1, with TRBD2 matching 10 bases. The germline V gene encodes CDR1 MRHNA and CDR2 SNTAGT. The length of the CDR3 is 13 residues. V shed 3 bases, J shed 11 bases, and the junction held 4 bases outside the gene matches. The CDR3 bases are TGTGCCAGCAGTGAGCTGACTAGCGGGCAGCAGTTCTTC. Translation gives CASSELTSGQQFF.

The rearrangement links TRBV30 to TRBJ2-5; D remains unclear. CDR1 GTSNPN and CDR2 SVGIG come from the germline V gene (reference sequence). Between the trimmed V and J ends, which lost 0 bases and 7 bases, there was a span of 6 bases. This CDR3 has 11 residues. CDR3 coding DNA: TGTGCCTGGAGTGTAGTGGGGACCCAGTACTTC. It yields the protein CAWSVVGTQYF.

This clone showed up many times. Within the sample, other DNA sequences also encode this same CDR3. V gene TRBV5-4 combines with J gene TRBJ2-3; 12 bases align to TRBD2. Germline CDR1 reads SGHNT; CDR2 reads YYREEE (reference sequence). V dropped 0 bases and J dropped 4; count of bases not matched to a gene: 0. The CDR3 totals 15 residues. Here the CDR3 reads CASSLGLAGADTQYF. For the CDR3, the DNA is TGTGCCAGCAGCTTGGGACTAGCGGGAGCAGATACGCAGTATTTT. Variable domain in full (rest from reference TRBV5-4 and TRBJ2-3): ETGVTQSPTHLIKTRGQQVTLRCSSQSGHNTVSWYQQALGQGPQFIFQYYREEENGRGNFPPRFSGLQFPNYSSELNVNALELDDSALYLCASSLGLAGADTQYFGPGTRLTVL.

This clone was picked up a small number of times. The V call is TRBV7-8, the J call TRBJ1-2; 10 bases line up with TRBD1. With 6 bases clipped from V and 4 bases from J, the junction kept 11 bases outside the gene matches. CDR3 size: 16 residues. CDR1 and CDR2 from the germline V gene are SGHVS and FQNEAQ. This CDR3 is CASRKHGTGDAYGYTF. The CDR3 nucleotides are TGTGCCAGCAGGAAACACGGGACAGGGGATGCCTATGGCTACACCTTC.

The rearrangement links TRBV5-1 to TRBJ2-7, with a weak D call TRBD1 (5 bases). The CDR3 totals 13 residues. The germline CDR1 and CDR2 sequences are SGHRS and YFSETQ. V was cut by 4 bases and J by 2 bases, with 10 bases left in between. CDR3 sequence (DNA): TGCGCCAGCAGCCCACAGGATACCTACGAGCAGTACTTC. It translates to CASSPQDTYEQYF.

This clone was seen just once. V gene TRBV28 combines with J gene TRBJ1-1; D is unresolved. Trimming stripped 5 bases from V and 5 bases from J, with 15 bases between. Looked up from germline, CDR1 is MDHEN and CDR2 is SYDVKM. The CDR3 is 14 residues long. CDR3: CASSVRALGTEAFF. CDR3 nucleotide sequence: TGTGCCAGCAGTGTGAGGGCGTTGGGGACTGAAGCTTTCTTT.

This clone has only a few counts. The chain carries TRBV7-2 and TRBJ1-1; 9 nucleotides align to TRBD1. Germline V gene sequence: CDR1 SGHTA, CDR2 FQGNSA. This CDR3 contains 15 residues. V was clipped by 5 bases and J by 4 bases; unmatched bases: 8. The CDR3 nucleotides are TGTGCCAGCAGCCCCTCCGGACAGGGGTTCACTGAAGCTTTCTTT. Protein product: CASSPSGQGFTEAFF. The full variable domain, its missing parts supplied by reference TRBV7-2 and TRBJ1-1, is GAGVSQSPSNKVTEKGKDVELRCDPISGHTALYWYRQSLGQGLEFLIYFQGNSAPDKSGLPSDRFSAERTGGSVSTLTIQRTQQEDSAVYLCASSPSGQGFTEAFFGQGTRLTVV.

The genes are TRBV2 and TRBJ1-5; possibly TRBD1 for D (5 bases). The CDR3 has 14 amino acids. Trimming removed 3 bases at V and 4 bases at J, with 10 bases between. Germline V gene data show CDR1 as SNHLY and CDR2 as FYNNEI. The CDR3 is CASSDQGRNQPQHF. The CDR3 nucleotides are TGTGCCAGCAGTGACCAGGGTCGAAATCAGCCCCAGCATTTT.

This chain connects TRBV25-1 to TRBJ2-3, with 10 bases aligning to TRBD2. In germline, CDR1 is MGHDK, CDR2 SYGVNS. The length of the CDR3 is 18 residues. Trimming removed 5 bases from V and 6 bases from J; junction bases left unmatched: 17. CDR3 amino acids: CASSPRLAGPIPRDTQYF. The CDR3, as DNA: TGTGCCAGCAGTCCACGACTAGCGGGCCCTATCCCCCGCGATACGCAGTATTTT.